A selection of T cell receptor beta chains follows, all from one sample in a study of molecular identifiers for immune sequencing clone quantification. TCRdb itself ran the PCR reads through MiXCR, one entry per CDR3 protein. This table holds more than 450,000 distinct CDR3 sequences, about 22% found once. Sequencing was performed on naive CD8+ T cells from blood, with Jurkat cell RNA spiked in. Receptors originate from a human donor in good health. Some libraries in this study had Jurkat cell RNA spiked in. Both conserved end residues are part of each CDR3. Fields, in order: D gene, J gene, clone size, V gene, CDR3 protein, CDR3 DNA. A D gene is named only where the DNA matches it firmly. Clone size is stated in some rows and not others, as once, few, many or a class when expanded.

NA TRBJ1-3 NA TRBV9 CASSDGISGNTIYF TGTGCCAGCAGCGACGGAATCTCTGGAAACACCATATATTTT
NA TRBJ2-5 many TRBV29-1 CSVITSRPGLVETQYF TGCAGCGTGATCACGAGTAGACCGGGGTTGGTAGAGACCCAGTACTTC
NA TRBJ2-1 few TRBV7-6 CASSLIGSSYNEQFF TGTGCCAGCAGCTTAATTGGTAGCTCCTACAATGAGCAGTTCTTC
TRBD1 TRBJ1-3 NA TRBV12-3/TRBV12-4 CASNLTPQGANAGNTIYF TGTGCCAGCAACCTCACCCCCCAGGGGGCGAATGCTGGAAACACCATATATTTT
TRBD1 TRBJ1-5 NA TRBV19 CASSISGGRGDQPQHF TGTGCCAGTAGTATTAGTGGGGGCAGGGGGGATCAGCCCCAGCATTTT
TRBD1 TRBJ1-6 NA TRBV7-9 CASSLALGTVNLPLHF TGTGCCAGCAGCTTAGCGCTCGGGACAGTCAATTTACCCCTCCACTTT
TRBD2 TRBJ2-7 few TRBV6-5 CASNQAGVGEQYF TGTGCCAGCAACCAAGCGGGAGTAGGCGAGCAGTACTTC
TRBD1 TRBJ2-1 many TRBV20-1 CSARDEGTGFYEQFF TGCAGTGCTAGAGACGAAGGGACAGGGTTCTATGAGCAGTTCTTC
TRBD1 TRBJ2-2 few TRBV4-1 CASSPGQGYTGELFF TGCGCCAGCAGCCCCGGACAGGGGTACACCGGGGAGCTGTTTTTT
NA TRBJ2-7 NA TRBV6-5 CASSPNWGRRGSEYEQYF TGTGCCAGCTCCCCGAATTGGGGGAGGAGAGGGAGTGAGTACGAGCAGTACTTC
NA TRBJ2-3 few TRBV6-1 CASSGTLVITDTQYF TGTGCCAGCAGCGGGACACTGGTAATCACAGATACGCAGTATTTT
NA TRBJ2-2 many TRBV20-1 CSAKGRQNTGELFF TGCAGTGCTAAGGGCCGACAGAACACCGGGGAGCTGTTTTTT
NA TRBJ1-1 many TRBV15 CATSRENTEAFF TGTGCCACCAGCAGAGAGAACACTGAAGCTTTCTTT
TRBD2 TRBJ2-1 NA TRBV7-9 CASSFPDAGEVNEQFF TGTGCCAGCAGCTTTCCCGATGCGGGGGAGGTCAATGAGCAGTTCTTC
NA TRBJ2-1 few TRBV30 CAWSVLASSYNEQFF TGTGCCTGGAGTGTTCTAGCGAGCTCCTACAATGAGCAGTTCTTC
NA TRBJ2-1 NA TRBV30 CAWSDLPTSEQFF TGTGCCTGGAGTGATTTGCCGACCTCGGAGCAGTTCTTC
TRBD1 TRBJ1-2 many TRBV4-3 CASSPGTGDYGYTF TGCGCCAGCAGCCCCGGAACAGGGGACTATGGCTACACCTTC
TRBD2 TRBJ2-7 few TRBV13 CASRLTSGGRYEQYF TGTGCCAGCAGGCTGACTAGCGGGGGACGCTACGAGCAGTACTTC
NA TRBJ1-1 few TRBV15 CATSNSPGDEAFF TGTGCCACCAGTAATAGCCCGGGAGATGAAGCTTTCTTT
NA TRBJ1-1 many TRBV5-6 CASSLVEAQGDTEAFF TGTGCCAGCAGCTTGGTGGAGGCCCAAGGGGACACTGAAGCTTTCTTT
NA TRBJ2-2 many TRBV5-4 CASSSPSQGIETGELFF TGTGCCAGCAGCTCTCCATCGCAGGGGATCGAGACCGGGGAGCTGTTTTTT
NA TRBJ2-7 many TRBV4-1 CASSRGKYEQYF TGCGCCAGCAGCCGAGGAAAGTACGAGCAGTACTTC
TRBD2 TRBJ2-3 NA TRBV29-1 CSVGGRIPLGGGAFSTDTQYF TGCAGCGTCGGGGGCCGTATACCCTTAGGCGGGGGGGCTTTCAGCACAGATACGCAGTATTTT
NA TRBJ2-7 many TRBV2 CASSEGRAYEQYF TGTGCCAGCAGTGAAGGCAGAGCCTACGAGCAGTACTTC
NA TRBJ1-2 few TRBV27 CASSFSGSSYYGYTF TGTGCCAGCAGTTTCAGCGGTTCGAGTTACTATGGCTACACCTTC
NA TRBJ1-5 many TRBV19 CASSIVTKQPQHF TGTGCCAGTAGTATTGTGACTAAACAGCCCCAGCATTTT
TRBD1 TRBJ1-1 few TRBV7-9 CASSGAGQPNTEAFF TGTGCCAGCAGCGGTGCGGGACAGCCGAACACTGAAGCTTTCTTT
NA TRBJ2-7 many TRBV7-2 CASTERLTPREQYF TGTGCCAGCACCGAGCGCCTTACCCCTCGGGAGCAGTACTTC